Below, 23 T cell receptor beta chains from the same sample are listed, as sequenced in a study of blood T cell repertoires in COVID-19. Produced via immunoSEQ multiplex PCR; TCRdb's table is partial and in-frame only. This sample has nearly 250,000 clones, with 82% found just once. The specimen was peripheral blood. The origin of the receptors is a woman older than 75 with acute or convalescent COVID-19.

This chain uses TRBV3-1 (or the pseudogene TRBV3-2) with TRBJ1-1; D is possibly TRBD1 (5 bases). The CDR3 spans 15 residues. CDR1 LGHDT and CDR2 YNNKEL come from the germline V gene (reference sequence). Trimming left V 0 bases short and J 4 bases short, with 12 bases between. CDR3 protein: CASSQDRGWSTEAFF. In DNA form, the CDR3 reads TGTGCCAGCAGCCAAGATAGGGGATGGAGCACTGAAGCTTTCTTT.

This chain links TRBV15 with TRBJ2-5; the D is unclear. The V end was cut by 0 bases, the J end by 3 bases, with 8 bases between. This CDR3 spans 14 amino acids. Germline V gives CDR1 LNHNV, CDR2 YYDKDF (reference sequence). The CDR3 is CATSRDRTKETQYF. The DNA for the CDR3 is TGTGCCACCAGCAGAGATCGTACAAAAGAGACCCAGTACTTC.

The chain is built from TRBV7-2 and TRBJ2-3; TRBD2 is a possible D gene (6 bases). With 2 bases removed from V and 7 bases from J, the gap between germline ends came to 16 bases. The CDR3 is made up of 15 amino acids. The germline V gene has CDR1 SGHTA and CDR2 FQGNSA. Here the CDR3 DNA reads TGTGCCAGCAGCTTATGGGGGACTCAAGGGAATACGCAGTATTTT. It encodes CASSLWGTQGNTQYF.

Only one count was recorded for this clone. The chain links TRBV7-9 to TRBJ1-3; 7 nucleotides agree with TRBD1. The germline CDR1 and CDR2 sequences are SEHNR and FQNEAQ (reference sequence). Germline trimming cut 3 bases from V and 0 bases from J; bases unmatched to any gene: 2. The CDR3 extends over 15 amino acids. CDR3 bases: TGTGCCAGCAGCTTGAGGACAGGCTCTGGAAACACCATATATTTT. It codes for CASSLRTGSGNTIYF.

V and J are TRBV7-6 and TRBJ1-1, with D possibly matching TRBD1 (5 bases). V lost 3 bases and J 3 bases, leaving 14 bases between the germline ends. Per the germline V gene, CDR1 is SGHVS and CDR2 is FNYEAQ. CDR3 length: 15 amino acids. The CDR3 nucleotides are TGTGCCAGCAGCTTGACAGCCCCTGGAGACACTGAAGCTTTCTTT. The encoded protein is CASSLTAPGDTEAFF.

This clone was seen once. This rearrangement joins TRBV5-1 to TRBJ1-4, with D tentatively TRBD1 (6 bases). V lost 0 bases, J lost 4 bases, and 7 bases lay in between. CDR3 length: 14 amino acids. CDR1 is SGHRS and CDR2 is YFSETQ in the germline V gene. The CDR3, as DNA: TGCGCCAGCAGCTTGGGGGGGCTTAATGAAAAACTGTTTTTT. Translation: CASSLGGLNEKLFF.

The J gene is TRBJ1-4, the V gene TRBV20-1; D is unclear. Trimming took 1 base from V and 14 from J, leaving 8 bases between them. The CDR3 is made up of 10 amino acids. Germline assignment: CDR1 DFQATT and CDR2 SNEGSKA (reference sequence). This CDR3 reads CSARGQELFF. The CDR3, as DNA: TGCAGTGCTAGAGGACAAGAGCTGTTTTTT.

CDR3 sequence (DNA): TGTGCCAGCAGTTACCCTACCGGGACAGAAAATTCACCCCTCCACTTT. Encoded protein: CASSYPTGTENSPLHF. The rearrangement links TRBV6-5 to TRBJ1-6; 7 bases are a match to TRBD1. Germline V lookup: CDR1 MNHEY, CDR2 SVGAGI. Trimming at V came to 2 bases and at J to 7 bases, leaving 8 bases not matched to a gene. The CDR3 is made up of 16 amino acids.

This chain links TRBV11-3 with TRBJ2-3; weak D call: TRBD2 (5 bases). Germline assignment: CDR1 SGHNT and CDR2 YENEEA. Trimming removed 5 bases at V and 4 bases at J, with 16 bases between. CDR3 length equals 15 residues. The CDR3 DNA reads as TGTGCCAGCAGCACCCGACTTGCGGGCCCAGATACGCAGTATTTT. Its translation: CASSTRLAGPDTQYF.

This clone was seen a handful of times. This chain links TRBV27 with TRBJ2-3, with 7 bases aligning to TRBD2. The CDR3 totals 15 residues. Trimming removed 0 bases from V and 4 bases from J; junction bases left unmatched: 4. CDR1 and CDR2 (germline): MNHEY, SMNVEV (reference sequence). The CDR3 sequence is CASSLSAGRADTQYF. DNA for the CDR3: TGTGCCAGCAGTTTATCAGCGGGGAGGGCAGATACGCAGTATTTT.

The chain has TRBV2 and TRBJ1-6; D remains unclear. V lost 5 bases and J lost 0, with 14 bases in between. Looked up from germline, CDR1 is SNHLY and CDR2 is FYNNEI. The CDR3 is made up of 17 amino acids. The CDR3 DNA follows: TGTGCCAGCAGTCCCTTAACGCCCAGCTCCTATAATTCACCCCTCCACTTT. It specifies CASSPLTPSSYNSPLHF.

The genes are TRBV6-5 and TRBJ1-2, with D perhaps TRBD1 (5 bases). The germline gives CDR1 MNHEY, CDR2 SVGAGI. Trimming took off 4 bases at V and 3 bases at J, with 12 bases between the two ends. This CDR3 region has 14 residues. The CDR3 sequence is CASSSGGYDYGYTF. DNA of the CDR3: TGTGCCAGCAGTTCCGGGGGTTACGACTATGGCTACACCTTC.

The chain carries TRBV19 and TRBJ2-1, with D possibly being TRBD1 (6 bases). The CDR3 is 15 amino acids. V was pared by 6 bases and J by 0 bases, with 12 bases between. Germline V lookup: CDR1 LNHDA, CDR2 SQIVND (reference sequence). DNA for the CDR3: TGTGCCAGTAGCACTTTCAGGGGCTCCTACAATGAGCAGTTCTTC. Translation: CASSTFRGSYNEQFF.

This clone was seen a few times. The chain has TRBV2 and TRBJ1-1; D ambiguous. The CDR3 has 14 amino acids. The germline gives CDR1 SNHLY, CDR2 FYNNEI. Trimming left V 7 bases short and J 0 bases short, with 12 bases between. CDR3 region: CASKDRVMNTEAFF. Written as DNA, the CDR3 is TGTGCCAGCAAGGATCGGGTTATGAACACTGAAGCTTTCTTT. Drawing the rest from reference TRBV2 and TRBJ1-1, the complete variable domain is EPEVTQTPSHQVTQMGQEVILRCVPISNHLYFYWYRQILGQKVEFLVSFYNNEISEKSEIFDDQFSVERPDGSNFTLKIRSTKLEDSAMYFCASKDRVMNTEAFFGQGTRLTVV.

The chain combines TRBV3-1 (or the pseudogene TRBV3-2) with TRBJ2-4, with D perhaps matching TRBD1 (6 bases). V was cut by 6 bases and J by 8 bases, with 8 bases left in between. The CDR3 sequence is 11 residues long. Germline CDR1 is LGHDT and CDR2 is YNNKEL (reference sequence). The CDR3 protein is CASSQGYIQYF. The DNA of the CDR3 is TGTGCCAGCAGTCAGGGGTACATTCAGTACTTC.

The chain couples TRBV18 to TRBJ2-5, with 8 bases fitting TRBD1. CDR1 is KGHSH and CDR2 is LQKENI in the germline V gene. The length of the CDR3 is 14 residues. With V trimmed by 5 bases and J by 3 bases, 5 bases remained unmatched. CDR3 DNA sequence: TGTGCCAGCTCAACCCCGACAGGGGAAGAGACCCAGTACTTC. Its translation: CASSTPTGEETQYF.

The rearrangement links TRBV6-4 to TRBJ2-1; TRBD2 matches at 12 bases. The CDR3 totals 15 residues. Germline-derived CDR1 and CDR2 are MRHNA and SNTAGT. With V trimmed by 0 bases and J by 6 bases, 0 bases remained unmatched. The CDR3 sequence is CASSDSTSGSNEQFF. Written as DNA, the CDR3 is TGTGCCAGCAGTGACTCGACTAGCGGGAGCAATGAGCAGTTCTTC.

The chain is built from TRBV27 and TRBJ2-4; D gene unclear. In germline, CDR1 is MNHEY, CDR2 SMNVEV (reference sequence). V was pared by 0 bases and J by 13 bases, with 16 bases between. The CDR3 sequence is 14 residues long. CDR3 residues: CASSLSRRPETQYF. CDR3 sequence (DNA): TGTGCCAGCAGTTTATCCCGCAGGCCTGAAACCCAGTACTTC.

This clone was counted a single time. This chain links TRBV7-3 with TRBJ2-1; TRBD1 agrees at 7 bases. CDR3 length: 15 residues. Trimming removed 5 bases from V and 8 bases from J; junction bases left unmatched: 12. Germline assignment: CDR1 SGHTA and CDR2 FQGTGA. This chain's CDR3 is CASSLRDSLIDEQFF. CDR3 in DNA: TGTGCCAGCAGCCTCCGGGACAGCCTTATCGATGAGCAGTTCTTC.

The V gene is TRBV5-1, the J gene TRBJ2-2, with D unresolved. This CDR3 is built from 12 residues. V was cut by 2 bases and J by 7 bases, with 6 bases left in between. Germline loops: CDR1 SGHRS, CDR2 YFSETQ. CDR3 region: CASSFSNGELFF. CDR3 DNA sequence: TGCGCCAGCAGCTTTAGTAACGGGGAGCTGTTTTTT.

The chain joins TRBV6-5 to TRBJ2-7, with D perhaps matching TRBD1 (5 bases). This CDR3 is built from 13 residues. Between the trimmed V and J ends, which lost 11 bases and 6 bases, there was a span of 20 bases. The germline V gene has CDR1 MNHEY and CDR2 SVGAGI. CDR3 nucleotides: TGTGCCGCCATAGACAGATCCTTCCGCGAGCAGTACTTC. This translates into CAAIDRSFREQYF.

V usage is TRBV11-2 and J usage is TRBJ1-1; no reliable D call. CDR1 is SGHAT and CDR2 is FQNNGV in the germline V gene. The CDR3 has 13 residues. Trimming stripped 1 base from V and 8 bases from J, with 11 bases between. CDR3 sequence reads: CASSLAPTVEAFF. In DNA, the CDR3 is TGTGCCAGCAGCTTAGCGCCTACAGTGGAAGCTTTCTTT.

This chain links TRBV7-5 with TRBJ2-2; the table's D call, TRBD2, has no DNA check behind it. TRBV7-5 is flagged as a pseudogene. CDR3 size: 19 residues. The CDR3 coding sequence is TGTGTCAGAAGCGGAGTAGAGACTAGCGGGACCCGGAACACCGGGGAGCTGTTTTTT. This encodes CVRSGVETSGTRNTGELFF.